A selection of T cell receptor beta chains follows, all from one sample in a study of cytomegalovirus exposure and HLA in healthy donors. TCRdb's copy holds only in-frame clones and misses some; the assay was immunoSEQ multiplex PCR. The data contain 180,000 or so clones, less than 90% of them seen just once; the ten biggest clones take up roughly 0.33%. The sequencing input was PBMCs. The receptor source for this set is a woman under 40 in good health and CMV-seronegative. Each CDR3 is given with its conserved first and last residue. The order of the fields is CDR3 DNA, CDR3 protein, V gene, clone size, CDR3 length, D gene, J gene. A D gene is named only where the DNA matches it firmly. Size is stated for part of the rows, as once, few or many counts, or as a class when the clone is expanded.

cdr3_nt: TGTGCCAGCAGTGAAGTCACAGGGTGGGGGACTGAAGCTTTCTTT
cdr3_aa: CASSEVTGWGTEAFF
v_call: TRBV6-1
clone_size: -
cdr3_length: 15
d_call: -
j_call: TRBJ1-1

cdr3_nt: TGTGCCAGTAGTATCTCTTGGGCGAACACTGAAGCTTTCTTT
cdr3_aa: CASSISWANTEAFF
v_call: TRBV19
clone_size: -
cdr3_length: 14
d_call: -
j_call: TRBJ1-1

cdr3_nt: TGCGCCAGCAGCCCACGGGGAGCCGGAGGGAGCTCCTACAATGAGCAGTTCTTC
cdr3_aa: CASSPRGAGGSSYNEQFF
v_call: TRBV4-1
clone_size: -
cdr3_length: 18
d_call: -
j_call: TRBJ2-1

cdr3_nt: TGTGCCAGCAAGTCCGACAGGGGCATAGAGACCCAGTACTTC
cdr3_aa: CASKSDRGIETQYF
v_call: TRBV6-1
clone_size: once
cdr3_length: 14
d_call: TRBD1
j_call: TRBJ2-5

cdr3_nt: TGTGCTAGCAGCTCGGGTCTATCCGTCGATGAGCAGTTCTTC
cdr3_aa: CASSSGLSVDEQFF
v_call: TRBV7-7
clone_size: -
cdr3_length: 14
d_call: -
j_call: TRBJ2-1

cdr3_nt: TGTGCCAGTAGTGACCCGGGACAGGGGCCAGATACGCAGTATTTT
cdr3_aa: CASSDPGQGPDTQYF
v_call: TRBV19
clone_size: -
cdr3_length: 15
d_call: TRBD1
j_call: TRBJ2-3

cdr3_nt: TGTGCCAGCAGCGTAGATCCGACAGGGGGCACGGAAGAGACCCAGTACTTC
cdr3_aa: CASSVDPTGGTEETQYF
v_call: TRBV9
clone_size: -
cdr3_length: 17
d_call: TRBD1
j_call: TRBJ2-5

cdr3_nt: TGTGCCAGCAGTGAAGCTATGGCTAGCGGCTACGAGCAGTACTTC
cdr3_aa: CASSEAMASGYEQYF
v_call: TRBV6-1
clone_size: -
cdr3_length: 15
d_call: TRBD2
j_call: TRBJ2-7

cdr3_nt: TGTGCCAGCTCACTAACCGATGACAGGGCGAAGTCCTATGGCTACACCTTC
cdr3_aa: CASSLTDDRAKSYGYTF
v_call: TRBV18
clone_size: once
cdr3_length: 17
d_call: TRBD1
j_call: TRBJ1-2

cdr3_nt: TGCGCCAGCACCTTGGGGGGAAGCGGCACCGGGGAGCTGTTTTTT
cdr3_aa: CASTLGGSGTGELFF
v_call: TRBV5-1
clone_size: once
cdr3_length: 15
d_call: -
j_call: TRBJ2-2

cdr3_nt: TGTGCCAGCAGTCCTAAGCTAGCGGGGGTGTACAATGAGCAGTTCTTC
cdr3_aa: CASSPKLAGVYNEQFF
v_call: TRBV28
clone_size: -
cdr3_length: 16
d_call: TRBD2
j_call: TRBJ2-1

cdr3_nt: TGCAGCGTTGAAGTATCGGGGATGGCGGGTGAAAAACTGTTTTTT
cdr3_aa: CSVEVSGMAGEKLFF
v_call: TRBV29-1
clone_size: -
cdr3_length: 15
d_call: -
j_call: TRBJ1-4

cdr3_nt: TGCGCCAGCAGTGAAGGGCAGGGCCGGATTCAGTACTTC
cdr3_aa: CASSEGQGRIQYF
v_call: TRBV10-1
clone_size: -
cdr3_length: 13
d_call: -
j_call: TRBJ2-4

cdr3_nt: TGTGCCAGCAGTGAAGCGCGGACAGGGGGTGAAAAACTGTTTTTT
cdr3_aa: CASSEARTGGEKLFF
v_call: TRBV6-1
clone_size: -
cdr3_length: 15
d_call: TRBD1
j_call: TRBJ1-4

cdr3_nt: TGCGCCAGCAGCTTGGACAGGGGAACAGATACGCAGTATTTT
cdr3_aa: CASSLDRGTDTQYF
v_call: TRBV5-1
clone_size: -
cdr3_length: 14
d_call: TRBD1
j_call: TRBJ2-3